This T cell receptor beta chain was identified in a study of T cell changes during pregnancy in multiple sclerosis. Profiling relied on immunoSEQ multiplex PCR, and the TCRdb table lists in-frame clones only, not all of them. Found here are tens of thousands of clones, around 93% of them singletons; the top ten hold less than 0.75%. Looked up from germline, CDR1 is ENHRY and CDR2 is SYGVKD. This CDR3 is 14 amino acids long. Trimming took 5 bases from V and 5 from J; bases not matched to a gene: 4. A few counts support this clone. The TCR was taken from a female donor with multiple sclerosis, enrolled in a pregnancy study. The chain couples TRBV10-3 to TRBJ2-5; 11 bases are shared with TRBD2. Material: CD4+ T cells from peripheral blood mononuclear cells, obtained before pregnancy. CDR3 loop: CAISLAGGRETQYF. The CDR3 DNA reads as TGTGCCATCAGTTTAGCGGGGGGGCGTGAGACCCAGTACTTC.